This T cell receptor beta chain is from a study of CD8 T cells in Susac syndrome. The RNA input was about 0.5 to 1 ug, and it was reverse transcribed with random hexamers. The CDR3 of TCR beta was amplified by immunoSEQ multiplex PCR across 54 Vbeta and 13 Jbeta. TCRdb redid the calling of the immunoSEQ multiplex PCR reads with MiXCR, one entry per CDR3 protein. The sample consists of under 90,000 distinct CDR3 sequences, 90% to 95% of them appearing once. The clonotype comes from a human donor with Susac syndrome. Specimen: CD4+ T cells from PBMCs.

The CDR3 is CASRVADGSYEQYF. CDR3 in DNA: TGTGCCAGCAGAGTCGCGGACGGTTCCTACGAGCAGTACTTC. The chain employs TRBV7-2 and TRBJ2-7; D unclear. Germline V gives CDR1 SGHTA, CDR2 FQGNSA. V was pared by 6 bases and J by 1 base, with 13 bases between. The CDR3 totals 14 residues.